This T cell receptor beta chain was recorded in a study of CD8 T cells in ankylosing spondylitis. Construction of TCR beta libraries was performed using quantitative 5'-RACE with molecular barcodes. TCRdb reprocessed the 5' RACE reads with MiXCR, giving one entry per CDR3 protein. The sample shows about 440,000 distinct CDR3 sequences, roughly a sixth of them seen only once. This clonotype was counted only a few times. Its specificity is unknown. Germline CDR1 SGHRS, CDR2 YFSETQ. This CDR3 is 15 amino acids long. The V segment lost 4 bases and the J segment 2 bases; nucleotides outside the gene matches: 8. Study-level findings and limits: One TCR beta motif, made up of seven to nine highly homologous variants, appeared characteristic of ankylosing spondylitis blood. Disease-linked clones proved CD8+ and comparatively uncommon in peripheral blood. Disease-associated clones were reportedly significantly overrepresented in matched ankylosing spondylitis synovial fluid. Reports of some motif variants in reactive arthritis synovial fluid and blood predate this one.

The chain carries TRBV5-1 and TRBJ2-7; 8 bases fit TRBD2. What was sequenced was blood, either unsorted or a sorted T cell fraction (not recorded which). The receptor was isolated from a male donor with ankylosing spondylitis. The CDR3 nucleotides read TGCGCCAGCAGCCCCAGCGGGAGTCGCACCTACGAGCAGTACTTC. As protein: CASSPSGSRTYEQYF. Supplemented by reference TRBV5-1 and TRBJ2-7, the full variable domain reads KAGVTQTPRYLIKTRGQQVTLSCSPISGHRSVSWYQQTPGQGLQFLFEYFSETQRNKGNFPGRFSGRQFSNSRSEMNVSTLELGDSALYLCASSPSGSRTYEQYFGPGTRLTVT.